This TCR beta chain derives from a study of shared clonotypes between healthy human individuals. The V gene's germline CDR1 is SGHTA and CDR2 FQGNSA. The CDR3 loop spans 15 amino acids. Losses at the gene ends were 7 bases for V and 2 bases for J; bases not matched to a gene: 2. Sequencing used immunoSEQ multiplex PCR; TCRdb keeps in-frame clones, though not all of them. The data hold 500,000 or so clones, with approximately 94% observed a single time. Source material: naive CD4+ T cells sorted from blood. Subset meaning: CD45RA+ positively selected. The clonotype comes from a woman under 40 in good health. J is TRBJ2-1 and V is TRBV7-2; 13 bases align to TRBD2. For the CDR3, the DNA is TGTGCCAGCATCGGACTAGCGGGAGCCTACAATGAGCAGTTCTTC. Translating gives CASIGLAGAYNEQFF.